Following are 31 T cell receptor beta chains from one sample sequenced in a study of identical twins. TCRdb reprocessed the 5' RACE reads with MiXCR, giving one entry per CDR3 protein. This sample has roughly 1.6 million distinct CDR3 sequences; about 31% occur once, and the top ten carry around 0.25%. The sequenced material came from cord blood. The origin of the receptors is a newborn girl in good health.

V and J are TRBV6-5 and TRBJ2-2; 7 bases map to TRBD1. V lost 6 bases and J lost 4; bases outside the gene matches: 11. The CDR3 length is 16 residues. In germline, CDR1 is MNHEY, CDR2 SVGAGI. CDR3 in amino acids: CASSYPYRGPTGELFF. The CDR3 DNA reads TGTGCCAGCAGCTATCCCTACAGGGGACCCACCGGGGAGCTGTTTTTT.

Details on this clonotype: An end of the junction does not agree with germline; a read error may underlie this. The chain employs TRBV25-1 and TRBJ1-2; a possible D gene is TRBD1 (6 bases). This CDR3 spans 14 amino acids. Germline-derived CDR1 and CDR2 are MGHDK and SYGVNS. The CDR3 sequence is CAGSGFGGRYGYTF. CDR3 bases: TGTGCCGGCAGTGGGTTTGGGGGCAGGTATGGCTACACCTTC.

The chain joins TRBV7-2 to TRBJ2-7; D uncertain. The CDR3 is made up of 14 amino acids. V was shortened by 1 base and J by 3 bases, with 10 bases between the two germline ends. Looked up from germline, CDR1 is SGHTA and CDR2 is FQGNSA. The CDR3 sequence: CASSLVPLGYEQYF. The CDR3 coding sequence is TGTGCCAGCAGCTTAGTTCCCCTTGGCTACGAGCAGTACTTC.

The CDR3 reads CATSLAGHNEQFF. DNA for the CDR3: TGTGCCACCAGTCTAGCGGGTCACAATGAGCAGTTCTTC. The chain carries TRBV24-1 and TRBJ2-1; TRBD2 agrees at 8 bases. The CDR3 runs to 13 residues. Germline values: CDR1 KGHDR, CDR2 SFDVKD. Trimming cost V 6 bases and J 5 bases; bases outside gene matches: 2.

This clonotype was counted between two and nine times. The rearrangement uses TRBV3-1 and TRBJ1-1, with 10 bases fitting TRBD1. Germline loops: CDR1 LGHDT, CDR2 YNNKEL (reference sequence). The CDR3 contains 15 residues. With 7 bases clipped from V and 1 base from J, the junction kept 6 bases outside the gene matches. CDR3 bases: TGTGCCAGCACCCTTAGGACAGGGGGGAACACTGAAGCTTTCTTT. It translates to CASTLRTGGNTEAFF.

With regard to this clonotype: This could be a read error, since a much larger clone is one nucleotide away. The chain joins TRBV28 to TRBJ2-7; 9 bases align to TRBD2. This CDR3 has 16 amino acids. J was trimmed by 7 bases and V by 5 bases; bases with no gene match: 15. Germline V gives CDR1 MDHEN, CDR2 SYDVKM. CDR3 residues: CASSLLTSGLSREQYF. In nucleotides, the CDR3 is TGTGCCAGCAGTCTCCTTACTAGCGGGCTCTCTAGGGAGCAGTACTTC.

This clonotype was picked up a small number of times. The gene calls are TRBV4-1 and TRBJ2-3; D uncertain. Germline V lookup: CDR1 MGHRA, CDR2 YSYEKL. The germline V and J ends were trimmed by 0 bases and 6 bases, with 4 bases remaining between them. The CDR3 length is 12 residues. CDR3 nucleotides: TGCGCCAGCAGCCAAGATTACGATACGCAGTATTTT. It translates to CASSQDYDTQYF.

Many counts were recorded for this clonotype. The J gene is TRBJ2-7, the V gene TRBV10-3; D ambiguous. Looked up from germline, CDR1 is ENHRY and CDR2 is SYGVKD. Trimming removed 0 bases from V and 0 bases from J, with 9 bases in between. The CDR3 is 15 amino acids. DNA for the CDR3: TGTGCCATCAGTGAGTCGTGGTCGAGCTCCTACGAGCAGTACTTC. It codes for CAISESWSSSYEQYF.

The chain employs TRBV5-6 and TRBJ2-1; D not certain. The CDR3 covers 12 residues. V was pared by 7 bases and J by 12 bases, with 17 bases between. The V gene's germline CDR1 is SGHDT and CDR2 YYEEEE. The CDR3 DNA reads TGTGCCAGCGGGCGGAGTGAGATAGGGCAGTTCTTC. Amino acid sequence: CASGRSEIGQFF.

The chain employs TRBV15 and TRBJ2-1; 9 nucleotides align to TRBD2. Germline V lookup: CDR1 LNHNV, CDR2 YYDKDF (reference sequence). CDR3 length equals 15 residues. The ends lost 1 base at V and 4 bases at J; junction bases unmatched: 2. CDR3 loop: CATSRVAGGYNEQFF. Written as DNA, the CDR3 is TGTGCCACCAGCAGAGTGGCGGGAGGGTACAATGAGCAGTTCTTC.

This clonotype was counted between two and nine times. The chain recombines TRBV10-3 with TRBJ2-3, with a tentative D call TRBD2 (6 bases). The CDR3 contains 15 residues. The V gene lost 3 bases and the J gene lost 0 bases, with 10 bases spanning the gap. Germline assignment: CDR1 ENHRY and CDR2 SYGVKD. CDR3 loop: CAISDSGSSTDTQYF. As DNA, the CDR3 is TGTGCCATCAGTGATTCCGGGAGTAGCACAGATACGCAGTATTTT.

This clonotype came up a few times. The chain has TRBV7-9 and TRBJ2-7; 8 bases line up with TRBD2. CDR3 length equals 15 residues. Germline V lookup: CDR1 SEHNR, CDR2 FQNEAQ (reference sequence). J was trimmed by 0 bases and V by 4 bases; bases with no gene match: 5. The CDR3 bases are TGTGCCAGCAGCTGGCCGGGGGGGTCCTCCTACGAGCAGTACTTC. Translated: CASSWPGGSSYEQYF.

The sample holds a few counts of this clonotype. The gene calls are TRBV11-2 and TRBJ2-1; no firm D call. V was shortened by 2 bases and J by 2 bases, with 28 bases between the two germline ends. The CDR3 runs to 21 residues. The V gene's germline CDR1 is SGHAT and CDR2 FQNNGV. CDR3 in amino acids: CASSLPLFHHGSSSTYNEQFF. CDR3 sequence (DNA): TGTGCCAGCAGCTTACCTCTTTTTCATCACGGATCCTCCTCTACCTACAATGAGCAGTTCTTC.

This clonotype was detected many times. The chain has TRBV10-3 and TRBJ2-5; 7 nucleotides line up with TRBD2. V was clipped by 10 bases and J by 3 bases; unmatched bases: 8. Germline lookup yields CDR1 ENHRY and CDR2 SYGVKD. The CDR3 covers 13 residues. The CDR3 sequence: CATTPSGKETQYF. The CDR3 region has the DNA TGTGCCACAACGCCTAGCGGAAAAGAGACCCAGTACTTC.

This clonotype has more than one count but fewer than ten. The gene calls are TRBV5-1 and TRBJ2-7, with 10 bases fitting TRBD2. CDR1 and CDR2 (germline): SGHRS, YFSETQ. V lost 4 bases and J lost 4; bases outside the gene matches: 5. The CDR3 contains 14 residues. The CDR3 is CASSEGLASYEQYF. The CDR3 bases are TGCGCCAGCAGCGAGGGACTAGCGTCGTACGAGCAGTACTTC.

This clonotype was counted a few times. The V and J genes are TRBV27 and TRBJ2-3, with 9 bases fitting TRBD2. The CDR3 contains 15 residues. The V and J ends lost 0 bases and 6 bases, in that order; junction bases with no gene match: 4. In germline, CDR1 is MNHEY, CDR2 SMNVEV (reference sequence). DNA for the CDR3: TGTGCCAGCAGTTTATCCGGGACTAGCCCCGATACGCAGTATTTT. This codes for CASSLSGTSPDTQYF.

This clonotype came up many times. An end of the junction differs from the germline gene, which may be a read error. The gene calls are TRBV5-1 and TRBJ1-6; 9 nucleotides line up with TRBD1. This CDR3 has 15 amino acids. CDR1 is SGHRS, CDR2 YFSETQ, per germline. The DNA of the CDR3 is TGTGCCAGCAGCTCACCGGGACAGGGTAATTCACCCCTCCACTTT. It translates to CASSSPGQGNSPLHF.

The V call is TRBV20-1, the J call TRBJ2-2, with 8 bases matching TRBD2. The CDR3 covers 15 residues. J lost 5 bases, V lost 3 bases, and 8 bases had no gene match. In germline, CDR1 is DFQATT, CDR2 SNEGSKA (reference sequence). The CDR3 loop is CSASRGLVRTGELFF. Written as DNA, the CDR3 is TGCAGTGCTAGTCGGGGACTAGTGCGGACCGGGGAGCTGTTTTTT.

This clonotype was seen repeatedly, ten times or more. CDR3 amino acids: CSADRALETQYF. CDR3 bases: TGCAGTGCTGACAGGGCCTTAGAGACCCAGTACTTC. V is TRBV20-1 and J is TRBJ2-5; 7 nucleotides line up with TRBD1. The CDR3 runs 12 residues. Germline V gene sequence: CDR1 DFQATT, CDR2 SNEGSKA (reference sequence). The trim removed 5 bases at V and 4 bases at J, leaving 4 bases unmatched.

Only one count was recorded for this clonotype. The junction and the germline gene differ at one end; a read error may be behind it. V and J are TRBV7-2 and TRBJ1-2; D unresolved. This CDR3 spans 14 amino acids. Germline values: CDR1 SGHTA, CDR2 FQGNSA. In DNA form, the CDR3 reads TGTGCCAGCAGCTTAGGACATTCTAACTGTGGCTACACCTTC. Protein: CASSLGHSNCGYTF.

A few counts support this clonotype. Here the CDR3 DNA reads TGCAGTGCTAGAGAGGCTAGCAGAGAGACCCAGTACTTC. This codes for CSAREASRETQYF. The chain carries TRBV20-1 and TRBJ2-5, with D possibly TRBD2 on 5 matching bases. The V gene's germline CDR1 is DFQATT and CDR2 SNEGSKA (reference sequence). V dropped 0 bases and J dropped 4 bases, with 9 bases sitting between them. This CDR3 has 13 residues.

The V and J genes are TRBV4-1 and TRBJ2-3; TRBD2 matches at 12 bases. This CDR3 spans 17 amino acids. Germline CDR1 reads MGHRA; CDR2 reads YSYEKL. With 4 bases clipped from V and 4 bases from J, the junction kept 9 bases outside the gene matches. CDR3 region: CASSRGLAGPEPDTQYF. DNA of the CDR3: TGCGCCAGCAGCCGAGGACTAGCGGGACCCGAGCCAGATACGCAGTATTTT.

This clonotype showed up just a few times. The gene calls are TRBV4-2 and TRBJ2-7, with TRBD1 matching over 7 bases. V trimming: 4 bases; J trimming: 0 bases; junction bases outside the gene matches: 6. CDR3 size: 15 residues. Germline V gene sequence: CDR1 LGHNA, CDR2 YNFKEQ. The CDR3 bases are TGTGCCAGCAGCCGAGGCCGACAGGGCTCCTACGAGCAGTACTTC. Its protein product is CASSRGRQGSYEQYF.

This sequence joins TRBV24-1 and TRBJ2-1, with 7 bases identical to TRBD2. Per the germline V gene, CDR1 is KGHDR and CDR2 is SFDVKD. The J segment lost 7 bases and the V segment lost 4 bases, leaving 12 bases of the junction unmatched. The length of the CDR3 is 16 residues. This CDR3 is CATSDRLVGGDNEQFF. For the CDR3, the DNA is TGTGCCACCAGTGACCGACTAGTGGGAGGGGATAATGAGCAGTTCTTC.

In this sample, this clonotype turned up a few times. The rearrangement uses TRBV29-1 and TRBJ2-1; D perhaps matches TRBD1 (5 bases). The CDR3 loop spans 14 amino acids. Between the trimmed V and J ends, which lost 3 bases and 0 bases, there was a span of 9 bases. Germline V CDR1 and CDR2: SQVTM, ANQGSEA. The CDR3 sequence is CSVDSRVSYNEQFF. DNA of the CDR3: TGCAGCGTTGACAGCAGGGTCTCCTACAATGAGCAGTTCTTC.

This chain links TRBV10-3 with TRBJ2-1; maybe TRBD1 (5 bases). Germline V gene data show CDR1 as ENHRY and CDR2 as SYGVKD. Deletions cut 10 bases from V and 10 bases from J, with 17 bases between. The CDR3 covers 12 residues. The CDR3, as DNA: TGTGCCACCACAGGCACAACCTACGAGCAGTTCTTC. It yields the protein CATTGTTYEQFF.

This CDR3 is CASPNRATNEKLFF. The CDR3 DNA is TGTGCCAGCCCCAACAGGGCAACTAATGAAAAACTGTTTTTT. The V and J genes are TRBV25-1 and TRBJ1-4; perhaps TRBD1 as D (6 bases). Trimming stripped 8 bases from V and 0 bases from J, with 10 bases between. The CDR3 covers 14 residues. Germline-derived CDR1 and CDR2 are MGHDK and SYGVNS.

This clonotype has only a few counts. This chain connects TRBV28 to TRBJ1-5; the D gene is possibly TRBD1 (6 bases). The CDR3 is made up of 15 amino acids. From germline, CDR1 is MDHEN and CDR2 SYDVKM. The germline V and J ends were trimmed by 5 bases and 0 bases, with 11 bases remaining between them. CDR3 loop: CASSRQVYSNQPQHF. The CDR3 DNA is TGTGCCAGCAGTCGACAGGTCTATAGCAATCAGCCCCAGCATTTT.

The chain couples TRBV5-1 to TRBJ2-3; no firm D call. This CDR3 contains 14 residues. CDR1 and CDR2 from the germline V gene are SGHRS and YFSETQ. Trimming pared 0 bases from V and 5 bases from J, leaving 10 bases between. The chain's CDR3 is CASSLALTGDTQYF. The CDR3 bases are TGCGCCAGCAGCTTGGCTCTAACGGGAGATACGCAGTATTTT.

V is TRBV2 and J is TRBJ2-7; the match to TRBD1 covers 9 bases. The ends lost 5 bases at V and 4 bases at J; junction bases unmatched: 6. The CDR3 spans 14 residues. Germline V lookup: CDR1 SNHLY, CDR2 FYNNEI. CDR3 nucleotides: TGTGCCAGCAGTAAGGACAGGGGAGTGTACGAGCAGTACTTC. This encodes CASSKDRGVYEQYF.

CDR3 loop: CASSTGLAGGNNEQFF. The CDR3 DNA sequence: TGTGCCAGCAGCACGGGACTAGCGGGAGGCAACAATGAGCAGTTCTTC. This chain joins TRBV4-2 and TRBJ2-1; 15 positions match TRBD2. Trimming took 5 bases from V and 5 from J; bases not matched to a gene: 4. This CDR3 has 16 amino acids. CDR1 LGHNA and CDR2 YNFKEQ come from the germline V gene.